This T cell receptor beta chain appears in the sequencing data of a study of patients and donors after allogeneic stem cell transplantation. MiXCR, applied by TCRdb to the RT-PCR reads, yields one record per CDR3 protein. The sample has 190,000 or so distinct CDR3 sequences, about 40% seen once; the top ten hold approximately 32%. Germline V gene data show CDR1 as GTSNPN and CDR2 as SVGIG (reference sequence). Trimming pared 0 bases from V and 6 bases from J, leaving 6 bases between. The CDR3 has 11 residues. Source material: blood, either unsorted or a sorted T cell fraction (not recorded which). The receptor comes from a human donor who was either an allogeneic HSCT recipient or a stem cell or donor lymphocyte infusion donor (not recorded which). It is not recorded whose cells these are; they may come from a transplant donor. The rearrangement links TRBV30 to TRBJ2-7; D unclear. In DNA form, the CDR3 reads TGTGCCTGGAGTGTACCGGGCGAGCAGTACTTC. This encodes CAWSVPGEQYF. Complete variable domain (other parts from reference TRBV30 and TRBJ2-7): SQTIHQWPATLVQPVGSPLSLECTVEGTSNPNLYWYRQAAGRGLQLLFYSVGIGQISSEVPQNLSASRPQDRQFILSSKKLLLSDSGFYLCAWSVPGEQYFGPGTRLTVT.